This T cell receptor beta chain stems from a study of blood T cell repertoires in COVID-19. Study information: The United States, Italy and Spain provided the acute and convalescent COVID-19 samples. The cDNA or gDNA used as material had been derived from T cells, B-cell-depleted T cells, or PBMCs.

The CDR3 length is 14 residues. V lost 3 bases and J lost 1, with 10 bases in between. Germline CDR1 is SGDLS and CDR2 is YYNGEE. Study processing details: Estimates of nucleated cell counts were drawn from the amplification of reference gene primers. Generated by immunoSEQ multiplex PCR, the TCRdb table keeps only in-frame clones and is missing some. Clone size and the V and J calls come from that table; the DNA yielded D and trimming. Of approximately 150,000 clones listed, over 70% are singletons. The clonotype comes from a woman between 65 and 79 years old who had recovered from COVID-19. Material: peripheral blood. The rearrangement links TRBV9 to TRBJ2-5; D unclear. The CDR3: CASSGAGLQETQYF. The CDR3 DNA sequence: TGTGCCAGCAGCGGGGCCGGCCTCCAAGAGACCCAGTACTTC.